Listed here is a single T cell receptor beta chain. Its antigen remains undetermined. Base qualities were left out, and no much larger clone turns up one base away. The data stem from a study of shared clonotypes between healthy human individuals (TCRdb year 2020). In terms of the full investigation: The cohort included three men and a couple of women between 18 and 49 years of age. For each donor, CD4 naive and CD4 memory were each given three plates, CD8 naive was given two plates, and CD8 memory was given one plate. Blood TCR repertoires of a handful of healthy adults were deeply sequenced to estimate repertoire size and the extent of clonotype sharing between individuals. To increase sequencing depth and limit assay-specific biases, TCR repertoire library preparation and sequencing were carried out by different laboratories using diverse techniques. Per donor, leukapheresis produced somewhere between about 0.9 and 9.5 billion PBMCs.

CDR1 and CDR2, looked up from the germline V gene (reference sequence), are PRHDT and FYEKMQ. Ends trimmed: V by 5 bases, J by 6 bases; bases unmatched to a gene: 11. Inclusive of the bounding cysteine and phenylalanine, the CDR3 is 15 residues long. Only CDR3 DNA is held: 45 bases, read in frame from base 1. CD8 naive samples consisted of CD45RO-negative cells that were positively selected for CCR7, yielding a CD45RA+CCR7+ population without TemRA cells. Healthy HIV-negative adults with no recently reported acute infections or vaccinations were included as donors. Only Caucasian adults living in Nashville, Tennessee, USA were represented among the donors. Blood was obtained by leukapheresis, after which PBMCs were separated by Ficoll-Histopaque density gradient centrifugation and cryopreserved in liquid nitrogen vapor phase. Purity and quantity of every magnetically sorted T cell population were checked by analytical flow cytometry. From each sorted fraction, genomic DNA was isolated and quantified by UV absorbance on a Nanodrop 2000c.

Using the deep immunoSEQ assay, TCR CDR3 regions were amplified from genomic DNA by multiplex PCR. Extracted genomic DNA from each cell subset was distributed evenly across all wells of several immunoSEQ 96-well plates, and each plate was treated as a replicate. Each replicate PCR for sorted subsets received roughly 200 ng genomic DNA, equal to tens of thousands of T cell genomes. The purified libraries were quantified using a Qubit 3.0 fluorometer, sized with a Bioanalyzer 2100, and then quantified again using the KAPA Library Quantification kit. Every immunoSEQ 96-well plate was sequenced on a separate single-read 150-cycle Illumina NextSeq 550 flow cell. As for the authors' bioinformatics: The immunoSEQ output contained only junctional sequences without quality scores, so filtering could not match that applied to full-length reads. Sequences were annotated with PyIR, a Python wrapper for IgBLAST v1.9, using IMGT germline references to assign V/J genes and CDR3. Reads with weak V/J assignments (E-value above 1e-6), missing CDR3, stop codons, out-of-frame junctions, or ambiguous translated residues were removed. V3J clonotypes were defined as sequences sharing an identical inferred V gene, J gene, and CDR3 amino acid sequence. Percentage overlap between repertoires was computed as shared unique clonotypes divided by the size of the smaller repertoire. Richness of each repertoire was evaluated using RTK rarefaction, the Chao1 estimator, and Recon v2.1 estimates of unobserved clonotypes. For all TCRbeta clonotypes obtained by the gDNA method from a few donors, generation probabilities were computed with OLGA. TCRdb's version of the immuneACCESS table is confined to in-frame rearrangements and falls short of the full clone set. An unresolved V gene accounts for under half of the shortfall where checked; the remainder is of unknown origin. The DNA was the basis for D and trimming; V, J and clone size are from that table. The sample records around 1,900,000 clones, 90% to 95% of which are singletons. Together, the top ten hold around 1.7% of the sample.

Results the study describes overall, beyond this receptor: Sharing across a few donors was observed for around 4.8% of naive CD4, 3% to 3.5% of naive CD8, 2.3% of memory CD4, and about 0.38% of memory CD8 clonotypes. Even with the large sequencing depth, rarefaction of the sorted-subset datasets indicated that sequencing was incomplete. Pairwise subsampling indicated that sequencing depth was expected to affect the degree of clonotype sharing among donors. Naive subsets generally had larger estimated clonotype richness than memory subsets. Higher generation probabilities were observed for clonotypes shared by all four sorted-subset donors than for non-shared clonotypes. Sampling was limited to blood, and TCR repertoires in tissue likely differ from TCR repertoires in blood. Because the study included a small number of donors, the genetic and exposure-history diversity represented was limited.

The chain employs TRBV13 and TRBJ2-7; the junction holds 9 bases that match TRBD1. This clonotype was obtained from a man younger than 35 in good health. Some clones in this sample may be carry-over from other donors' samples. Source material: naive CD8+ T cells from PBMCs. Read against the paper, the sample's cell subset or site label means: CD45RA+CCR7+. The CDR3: CASSPGGQGPLEQYF. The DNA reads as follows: TGTGCCAGCAGCCCTGGCGGACAGGGGCCCCTCGAGCAGTACTTC.